These T cell receptor beta chains were read from a single sample in a study of cytomegalovirus exposure and HLA in healthy donors. Profiled with immunoSEQ multiplex PCR; TCRdb holds only in-frame clones, not every one. Among fewer than 150,000 clones listed, over 75% were seen once. The sequencing input was PBMCs. The source is a man aged 25-40 years in good health and CMV-seronegative. The CDR3 runs from the conserved cysteine through the conserved F or W. Fields, in order: CDR3 DNA, CDR3 protein, D gene, V gene, clone size, J gene. A D gene is named only where the DNA matches it firmly. Size is stated for part of the rows, as once, few or many counts, or as a class when the clone is expanded.

DNA: TGCGCCAGCAGCCAGACAGGGGACCTCTATGGCTACACCTTC
CDR3: CASSQTGDLYGYTF
D: TRBD1
V: TRBV4-1
size: once
J: TRBJ1-2

DNA: TGCGCCAGCAGCCCAGCGGGAGGGATCGCAGATACGCAGTATTTT
CDR3: CASSPAGGIADTQYF
D: TRBD2
V: TRBV5-1
size: -
J: TRBJ2-3

DNA: TGCGCCAGCAGCTTGGTTCCGGGACTGAGGACTGAAGCTTTCTTT
CDR3: CASSLVPGLRTEAFF
D: -
V: TRBV5-1
size: few
J: TRBJ1-1

DNA: TGTGCCAGCAGCCGGACAAACGAATACGAGCAGTACTTC
CDR3: CASSRTNEYEQYF
D: -
V: TRBV5-4
size: -
J: TRBJ2-7

DNA: TGCGCCAGCAGCCCTTATAGGGGAGGGATTTCCAACGAGCAGTACTTC
CDR3: CASSPYRGGISNEQYF
D: TRBD2
V: TRBV5-1
size: few
J: TRBJ2-7

DNA: TGCAGCGCCCGCTATAGCGGGAGGGGATACGAGCAGTACTTC
CDR3: CSARYSGRGYEQYF
D: TRBD2
V: TRBV29-1
size: -
J: TRBJ2-7

DNA: TGTGCCAGTAGTATAGACAGGGTAAATGAGCAGTTCTTC
CDR3: CASSIDRVNEQFF
D: -
V: TRBV19
size: once
J: TRBJ2-1

DNA: TGTGCCACCAGCAGAACTACAGATACGCAGTATTTT
CDR3: CATSRTTDTQYF
D: -
V: TRBV15
size: few
J: TRBJ2-3

DNA: TGCGCCAGCAGCTCGCAACGACAAGGTAAAGGCTATGGCTACACCTTC
CDR3: CASSSQRQGKGYGYTF
D: -
V: TRBV4-1
size: -
J: TRBJ1-2

DNA: TGTGCCAGCAGTACCCAGGGACAGGGGAGAGGAGTCGCTGAAGCTTTCTTT
CDR3: CASSTQGQGRGVAEAFF
D: TRBD1
V: TRBV28
size: -
J: TRBJ1-1

DNA: TGTGCCAGCAGCACTTTGGACAGGACCTCTCGGATCTATGGCTACACCTTC
CDR3: CASSTLDRTSRIYGYTF
D: TRBD1
V: TRBV11-2
size: -
J: TRBJ1-2

DNA: TGCGCCAGCAGCTTGTCGGTCGCCTCCTACGAGCAGTACTTC
CDR3: CASSLSVASYEQYF
D: -
V: TRBV5-1
size: -
J: TRBJ2-7

DNA: TGTGCCAGCAGTTTACGCGGCTCGAACACTGAAGCTTTCTTT
CDR3: CASSLRGSNTEAFF
D: -
V: TRBV27
size: -
J: TRBJ1-1

DNA: TGTGCCAGCTCACCCGACAGGGTTAGGAATGAGCAGTTCTTC
CDR3: CASSPDRVRNEQFF
D: TRBD1
V: TRBV18
size: -
J: TRBJ2-1

DNA: TGTGCCAGTACCCGAGAGGATGCGGGAAACACCATATATTTT
CDR3: CASTREDAGNTIYF
D: -
V: TRBV19
size: -
J: TRBJ1-3

DNA: TGTGCCAGCAGCCGTACAGGTAGCAATCAGCCCCAGAATTTT
CDR3: CASSRTGSNQPQNF
D: -
V: TRBV5-6
size: -
J: TRBJ1-5

DNA: TGTGCCAGCTCACCATCGGTATATACCTACAATGAGCAGTTCTTC
CDR3: CASSPSVYTYNEQFF
D: -
V: TRBV18
size: -
J: TRBJ2-1

DNA: TGCGCCAGCAGCCAAGATTGGCGGCCTTCCTACGAGCAGTACTTC
CDR3: CASSQDWRPSYEQYF
D: -
V: TRBV4-1
size: -
J: TRBJ2-7

DNA: TGTGCCAGCAGCTTGAGACAGACTAACTATGGCTACACCTTC
CDR3: CASSLRQTNYGYTF
D: -
V: TRBV7-2
size: once
J: TRBJ1-2

DNA: TGTGCCACCAGCAGCCGGGACAGGGGTGGCCAAAAACTGTTTTTT
CDR3: CATSSRDRGGQKLFF
D: TRBD1
V: TRBV15
size: -
J: TRBJ1-4

DNA: TGTGCCAGCAGTGACTCAGATGGAGGGTCTGGCACAGATACGCAGTATTTT
CDR3: CASSDSDGGSGTDTQYF
D: -
V: TRBV6-4
size: few
J: TRBJ2-3

DNA: TGTGCCAGCAGCCAAGCCAGCGTGCAGAGCAATCAGCCCCAGCATTTT
CDR3: CASSQASVQSNQPQHF
D: -
V: TRBV4-2
size: -
J: TRBJ1-5

DNA: TGTGCCACGTCGACAGGGCTGAACACTGAAGCTTTCTTT
CDR3: CATSTGLNTEAFF
D: TRBD1
V: TRBV6-1
size: -
J: TRBJ1-1

DNA: TGTGCCAGCTCTGAGACGGGACTCTACGAGCAGTACTTC
CDR3: CASSETGLYEQYF
D: -
V: TRBV28
size: -
J: TRBJ2-7

DNA: TGTGCCAGCAGTTACCTCAGGGACTCTGGGGCCAACGTCCTGACTTTC
CDR3: CASSYLRDSGANVLTF
D: -
V: TRBV6-5
size: many
J: TRBJ2-6

DNA: TGTGCCAGTAGTAGTCGGGATCCATCCTACGAGCAGTACTTC
CDR3: CASSSRDPSYEQYF
D: -
V: TRBV19
size: -
J: TRBJ2-7

DNA: TGTGCCAGCAGGGGCCCGGGACAGGGGACTAAAGGAAACACCATATATTTT
CDR3: CASRGPGQGTKGNTIYF
D: TRBD1
V: TRBV28
size: -
J: TRBJ1-3

DNA: TGCGCCAGCAGCTTGGCCTTCGGCGGGGTAACCCCAGATACGCAGTATTTT
CDR3: CASSLAFGGVTPDTQYF
D: -
V: TRBV5-1
size: -
J: TRBJ2-3

DNA: TGTGCCAGCAGCTTATGGGGGCGCCGGCGTGACGAGCAGTACTTC
CDR3: CASSLWGRRRDEQYF
D: -
V: TRBV13
size: few
J: TRBJ2-7

DNA: TGCAGCGTGGGGTTACAGGCGTCCTCCTACGAGCAGTACTTC
CDR3: CSVGLQASSYEQYF
D: -
V: TRBV29-1
size: -
J: TRBJ2-7

DNA: TGTGCCAGTACTACGACCGGACAGGGGGTCGGTGGCTACACCTTC
CDR3: CASTTTGQGVGGYTF
D: TRBD1
V: TRBV19
size: -
J: TRBJ1-2

DNA: TGTGCCAGCAGCCCGGGACAGGGAGGCAATCAGCCCCAGCATTTT
CDR3: CASSPGQGGNQPQHF
D: TRBD1
V: TRBV5-6
size: -
J: TRBJ1-5

DNA: TGTGCCAGCAGTGAGACTATACTCCACTGGGAGACCCAGTACTTC
CDR3: CASSETILHWETQYF
D: -
V: TRBV6-1
size: -
J: TRBJ2-5

DNA: TGCGCCAGCAGCTCGAACAGCCGGGACAGGTTAGACTACGAGCAGTACTTC
CDR3: CASSSNSRDRLDYEQYF
D: TRBD1
V: TRBV5-1
size: -
J: TRBJ2-7

DNA: TGTGCCAGCAGCTCCCGAGGAGGAAGCACAGATACGCAGTATTTT
CDR3: CASSSRGGSTDTQYF
D: -
V: TRBV5-6
size: -
J: TRBJ2-3

DNA: TGTGCCAGCAGTCAACAGCCCCAGCATTTT
CDR3: CASSQQPQHF
D: -
V: TRBV28
size: -
J: TRBJ1-5

DNA: TGTGCCAGCAGTGGCCCTGCCCTTGGAGAGAATGAGCAGTTCTTC
CDR3: CASSGPALGENEQFF
D: -
V: TRBV2
size: once
J: TRBJ2-1

DNA: TGCGCCAGCAGCCAAGTGTTAGCGGGAGTAAGAGAGACCCAGTACTTC
CDR3: CASSQVLAGVRETQYF
D: TRBD2
V: TRBV4-1
size: few
J: TRBJ2-5

DNA: TGTGCCAGCAGTGGAGCGGGGGGTGGCAATGAGCAGTTCTTC
CDR3: CASSGAGGGNEQFF
D: TRBD2
V: TRBV6-1
size: -
J: TRBJ2-1

DNA: TGTGCCAGCAGCCACATAGGCCGGGGGAGTGGTCCAAATCAGCCCCAGCATTTT
CDR3: CASSHIGRGSGPNQPQHF
D: -
V: TRBV4-2
size: -
J: TRBJ1-5

DNA: TGTGCCAGTGAGGGGGCATCAACGGTCGACGAGCAGTACTTC
CDR3: CASEGASTVDEQYF
D: TRBD1
V: TRBV6-1
size: -
J: TRBJ2-7

DNA: TGCGCCAGCAGCTCACAACCACAGGGGGCTCACTATGGCTACACCTTC
CDR3: CASSSQPQGAHYGYTF
D: TRBD1
V: TRBV5-1
size: -
J: TRBJ1-2

DNA: TGTGCCAGCAGCCCCCTCCAGACACGCCAAGCTTTCTTT
CDR3: CASSPLQTRQAFF
D: -
V: TRBV14
size: -
J: TRBJ1-1